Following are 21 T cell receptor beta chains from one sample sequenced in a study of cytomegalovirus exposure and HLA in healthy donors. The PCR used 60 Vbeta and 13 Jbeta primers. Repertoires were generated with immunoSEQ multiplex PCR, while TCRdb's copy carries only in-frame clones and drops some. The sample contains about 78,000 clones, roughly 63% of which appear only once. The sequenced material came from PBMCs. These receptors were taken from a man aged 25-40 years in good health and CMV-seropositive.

The CDR3 sequence is CASSYLRGGQETQYF. CDR3 DNA: TGTGCCAGCAGTTACCTCAGGGGAGGGCAAGAGACCCAGTACTTC. The genes are TRBV6-6 and TRBJ2-5; TRBD2 is a possible D gene (7 bases). Trimming took off 2 bases at V and 2 bases at J, with 12 bases between the two ends. Germline V CDR1 and CDR2: MNHNY, SVGAGI (reference sequence). The CDR3 consists of 15 residues.

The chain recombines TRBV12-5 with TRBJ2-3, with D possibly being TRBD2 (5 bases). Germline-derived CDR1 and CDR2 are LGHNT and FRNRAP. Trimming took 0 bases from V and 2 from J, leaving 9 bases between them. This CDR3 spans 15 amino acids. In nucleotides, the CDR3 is TGTGCTAGTGGTTTGGTACTAGGTACCACAGATACGCAGTATTTT. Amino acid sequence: CASGLVLGTTDTQYF.

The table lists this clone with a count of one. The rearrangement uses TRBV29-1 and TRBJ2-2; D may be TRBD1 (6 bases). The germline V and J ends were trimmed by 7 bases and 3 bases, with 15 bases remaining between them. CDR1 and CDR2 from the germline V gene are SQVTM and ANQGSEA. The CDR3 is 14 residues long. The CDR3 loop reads CSGGSGADTGELFF. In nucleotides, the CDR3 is TGCAGCGGGGGGTCAGGGGCTGACACCGGGGAGCTGTTTTTT.

The CDR3 here is CASSFGQSTDTQYF. The CDR3 DNA follows: TGTGCCAGCAGCTTCGGACAGTCCACAGATACGCAGTATTTT. The rearrangement joins TRBV7-9 to TRBJ2-3; a weak D match, TRBD1 (6 bases). The length of the CDR3 is 14 residues. Germline-derived CDR1 and CDR2 are SEHNR and FQNEAQ (reference sequence). The V end was cut by 3 bases, the J end by 2 bases, with 9 bases between.

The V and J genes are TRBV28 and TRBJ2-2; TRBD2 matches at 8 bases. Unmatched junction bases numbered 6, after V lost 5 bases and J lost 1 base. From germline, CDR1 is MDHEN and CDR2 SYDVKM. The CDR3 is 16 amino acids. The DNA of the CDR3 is TGTGCCAGCAGTCACAGCGGGAGAAAGAACACCGGGGAGCTGTTTTTT. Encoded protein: CASSHSGRKNTGELFF.

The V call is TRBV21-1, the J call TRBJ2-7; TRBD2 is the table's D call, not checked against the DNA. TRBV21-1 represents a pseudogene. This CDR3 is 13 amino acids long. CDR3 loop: CASSKDLYYEQYF. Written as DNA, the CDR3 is TGTGCCAGCAGCAAAGATCTATATTACGAGCAGTACTTC.

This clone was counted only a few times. As DNA, the CDR3 is TGTGCCAGCAGCCCAGGACTAGCGGGAGGGATCTACGAGCAGTACTTC. This encodes CASSPGLAGGIYEQYF. The chain employs TRBV11-3 and TRBJ2-7; 15 bases align to TRBD2. This CDR3 has 16 amino acids. Trimming at V came to 5 bases and at J to 3 bases, leaving 5 bases not matched to a gene. Germline CDR1 reads SGHNT; CDR2 reads YENEEA.

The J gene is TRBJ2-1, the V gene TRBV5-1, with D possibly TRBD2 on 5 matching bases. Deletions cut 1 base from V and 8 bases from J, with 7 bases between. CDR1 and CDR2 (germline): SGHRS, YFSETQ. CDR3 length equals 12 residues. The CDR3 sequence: CASSLRGYEQFF. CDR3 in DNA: TGCGCCAGCAGCTTGAGAGGGTATGAGCAGTTCTTC.

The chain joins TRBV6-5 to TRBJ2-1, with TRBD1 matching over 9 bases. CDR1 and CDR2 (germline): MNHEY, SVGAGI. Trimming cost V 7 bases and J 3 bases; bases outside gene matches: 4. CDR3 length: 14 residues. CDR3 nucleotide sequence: TGTGCCAGCACCCGACAGGGGGGCTACAATGAGCAGTTCTTC. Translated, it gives CASTRQGGYNEQFF.

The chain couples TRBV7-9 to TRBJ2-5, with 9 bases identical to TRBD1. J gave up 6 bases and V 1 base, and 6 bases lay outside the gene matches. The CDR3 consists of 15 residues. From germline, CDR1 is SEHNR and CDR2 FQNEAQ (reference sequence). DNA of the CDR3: TGTGCCAGCAGCTTAGAGGGGACAGGGTCGAAGACCCAGTACTTC. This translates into CASSLEGTGSKTQYF.

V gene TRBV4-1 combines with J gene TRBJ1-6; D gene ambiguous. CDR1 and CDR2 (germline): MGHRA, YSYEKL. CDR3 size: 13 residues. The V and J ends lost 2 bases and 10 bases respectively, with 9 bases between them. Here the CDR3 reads CASSQYGDSPLHF. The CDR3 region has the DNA TGCGCCAGCAGCCAATACGGAGACTCACCCCTCCACTTT.

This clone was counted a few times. The CDR3 spells CASSYRRGGELFF. The CDR3 bases are TGTGCCAGCAGCTACCGCCGAGGCGGGGAGCTGTTTTTT. The chain is built from TRBV5-8 and TRBJ2-2, with no clear D. Germline CDR1 reads SGHTS; CDR2 reads YDEGEE. The CDR3 is 13 amino acids. The V gene lost 3 bases and the J gene lost 7 bases, with 10 bases spanning the gap. Full variable domain (outside the CDR3, taken from reference TRBV5-8 and TRBJ2-2): EAGVTQSPTHLIKTRGQQATLRCSPISGHTSVYWYQQALGLGLQFLLWYDEGEERNRGNFPPRFSGRQFPNYSSELNVNALELEDSALYLCASSYRRGGELFFGEGSRLTVL.

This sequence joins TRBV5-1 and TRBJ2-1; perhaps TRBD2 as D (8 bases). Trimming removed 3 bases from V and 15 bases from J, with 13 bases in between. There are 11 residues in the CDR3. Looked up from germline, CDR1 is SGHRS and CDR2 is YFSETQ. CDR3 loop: CASSSGRGPFF. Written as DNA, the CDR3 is TGCGCCAGCAGCTCCGGGAGGGGGCCGTTCTTC.

CDR3 DNA sequence: TGTGCCAGCAGCCGACTAGCGGGAGAAACAGATACGCAGTATTTT. Protein: CASSRLAGETDTQYF. This chain joins TRBV6-4 and TRBJ2-3; 12 bases are shared with TRBD2. This CDR3 region has 15 residues. J was trimmed by 3 bases and V by 6 bases; bases with no gene match: 4. Germline values: CDR1 MRHNA, CDR2 SNTAGT.

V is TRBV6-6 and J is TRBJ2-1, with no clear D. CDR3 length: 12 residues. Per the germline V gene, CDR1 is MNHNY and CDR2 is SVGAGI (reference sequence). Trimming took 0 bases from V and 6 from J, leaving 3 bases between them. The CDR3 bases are TGTGCCAGCAGTTACTCGAGCAATGAGCAGTTCTTC. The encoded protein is CASSYSSNEQFF.

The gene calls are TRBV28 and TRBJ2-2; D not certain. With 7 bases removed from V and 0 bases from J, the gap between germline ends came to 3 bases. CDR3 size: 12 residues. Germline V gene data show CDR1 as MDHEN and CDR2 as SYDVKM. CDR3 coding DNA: TGTGCCAGCAATACGAACACCGGGGAGCTGTTTTTT. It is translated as CASNTNTGELFF.

The CDR3 here is CASSLEGGGSSTDTQYF. In nucleotides, the CDR3 is TGTGCCAGCAGCTTAGAGGGAGGCGGGAGTAGCACAGATACGCAGTATTTT. The rearrangement uses TRBV11-3 and TRBJ2-3, with TRBD2 identical over 7 bases. The germline CDR1 and CDR2 sequences are SGHNT and YENEEA. Unmatched junction bases numbered 6, after V lost 0 bases and J lost 0 bases. The CDR3 extends over 17 amino acids.

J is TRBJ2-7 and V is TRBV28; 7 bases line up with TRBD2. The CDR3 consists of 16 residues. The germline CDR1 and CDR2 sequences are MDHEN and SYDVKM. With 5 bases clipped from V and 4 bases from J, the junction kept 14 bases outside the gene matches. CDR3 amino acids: CASSPVAGTTGYEQYF. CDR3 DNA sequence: TGTGCCAGCAGTCCGGTAGCGGGCACCACTGGGTACGAGCAGTACTTC.

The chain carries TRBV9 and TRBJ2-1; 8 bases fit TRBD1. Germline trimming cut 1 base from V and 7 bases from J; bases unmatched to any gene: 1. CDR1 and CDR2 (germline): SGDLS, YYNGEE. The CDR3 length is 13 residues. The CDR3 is CASSVQGANEQFF. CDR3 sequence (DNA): TGTGCCAGCAGCGTACAGGGGGCGAATGAGCAGTTCTTC. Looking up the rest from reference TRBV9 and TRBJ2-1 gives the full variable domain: DSGVTQTPKHLITATGQRVTLRCSPRSGDLSVYWYQQSLDQGLQFLIQYYNGEERAKGNILERFSAQQFPDLHSELNLSSLELGDSALYFCASSVQGANEQFFGPGTRLTVL.

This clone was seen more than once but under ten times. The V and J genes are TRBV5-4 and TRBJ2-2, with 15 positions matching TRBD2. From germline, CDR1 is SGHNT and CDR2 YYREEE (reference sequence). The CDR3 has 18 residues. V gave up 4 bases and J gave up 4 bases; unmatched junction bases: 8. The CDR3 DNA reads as TGTGCCAGCAGCCCGGGGACTAGCGGGGGGCGGAGCACCGGGGAGCTGTTTTTT. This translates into CASSPGTSGGRSTGELFF.

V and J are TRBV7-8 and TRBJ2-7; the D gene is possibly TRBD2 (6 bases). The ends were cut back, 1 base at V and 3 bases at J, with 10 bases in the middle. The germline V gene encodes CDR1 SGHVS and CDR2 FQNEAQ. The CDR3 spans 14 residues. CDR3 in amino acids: CASSLEAGYYEQYF. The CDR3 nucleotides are TGTGCCAGCAGCTTAGAGGCGGGATACTACGAGCAGTACTTC.